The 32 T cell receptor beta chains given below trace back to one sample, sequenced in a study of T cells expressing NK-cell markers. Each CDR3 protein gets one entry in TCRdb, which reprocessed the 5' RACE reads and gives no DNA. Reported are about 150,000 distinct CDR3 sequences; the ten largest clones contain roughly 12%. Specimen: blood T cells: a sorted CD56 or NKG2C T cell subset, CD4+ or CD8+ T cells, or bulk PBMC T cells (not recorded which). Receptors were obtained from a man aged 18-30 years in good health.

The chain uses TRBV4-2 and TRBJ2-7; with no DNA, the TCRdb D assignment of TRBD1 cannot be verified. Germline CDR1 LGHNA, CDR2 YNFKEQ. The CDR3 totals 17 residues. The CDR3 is CASSAPVLTGLKGEQYF.

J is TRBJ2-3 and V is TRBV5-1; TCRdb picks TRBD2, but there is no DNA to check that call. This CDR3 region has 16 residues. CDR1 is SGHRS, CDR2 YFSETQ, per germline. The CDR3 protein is CASSSGLAADTDTQYF.

CDR3: CSARDDRGDYNEQFF. The gene calls are TRBV20-1 and TRBJ2-1; TCRdb's D call of TRBD1 is untestable without DNA. The CDR3 totals 15 residues. CDR1 is DFQATT, CDR2 SNEGSKA, per germline (reference sequence).

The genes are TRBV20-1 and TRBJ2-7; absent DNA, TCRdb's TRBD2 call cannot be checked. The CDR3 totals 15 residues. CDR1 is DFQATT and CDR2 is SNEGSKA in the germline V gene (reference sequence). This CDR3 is CSARDPGEVFYEQYF.

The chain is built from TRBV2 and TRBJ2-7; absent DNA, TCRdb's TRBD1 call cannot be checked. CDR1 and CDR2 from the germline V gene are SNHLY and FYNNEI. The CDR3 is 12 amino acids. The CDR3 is CAYLDRTYEQYF.

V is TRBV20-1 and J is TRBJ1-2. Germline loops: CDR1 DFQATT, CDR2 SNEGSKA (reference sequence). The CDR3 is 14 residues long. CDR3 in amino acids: CSARDVEQSYGYTF.

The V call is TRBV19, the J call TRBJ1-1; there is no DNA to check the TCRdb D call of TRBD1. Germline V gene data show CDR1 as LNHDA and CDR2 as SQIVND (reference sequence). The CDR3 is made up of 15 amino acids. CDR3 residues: CASISGAYGVSEAFF.

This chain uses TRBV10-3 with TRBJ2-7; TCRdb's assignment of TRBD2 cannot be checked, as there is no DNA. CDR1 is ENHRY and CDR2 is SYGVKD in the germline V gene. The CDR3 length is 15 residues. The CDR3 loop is CAISESASGTYEQYF.

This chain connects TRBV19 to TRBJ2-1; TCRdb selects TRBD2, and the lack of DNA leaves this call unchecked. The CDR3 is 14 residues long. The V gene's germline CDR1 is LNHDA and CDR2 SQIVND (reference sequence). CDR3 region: CASKMTSGHNEQFF.

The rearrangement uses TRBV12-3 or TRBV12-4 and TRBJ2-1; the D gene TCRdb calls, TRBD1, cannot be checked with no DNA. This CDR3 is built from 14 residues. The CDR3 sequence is CASSLVGAYNEQFF.

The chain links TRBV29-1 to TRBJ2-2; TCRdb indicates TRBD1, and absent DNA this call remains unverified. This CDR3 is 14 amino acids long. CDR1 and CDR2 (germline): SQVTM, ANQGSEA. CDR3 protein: CSVAGTGLAGELFF.

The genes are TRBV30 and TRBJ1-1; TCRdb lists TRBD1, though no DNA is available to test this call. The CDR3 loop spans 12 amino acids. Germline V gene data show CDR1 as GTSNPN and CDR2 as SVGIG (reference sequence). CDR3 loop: CAWGQTNTEAFF. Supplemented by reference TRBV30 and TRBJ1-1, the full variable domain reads SQTIHQWPATLVQPVGSPLSLECTVEGTSNPNLYWYRQAAGRGLQLLFYSVGIGQISSEVPQNLSASRPQDRQFILSSKKLLLSDSGFYLCAWGQTNTEAFFGQGTRLTVV.

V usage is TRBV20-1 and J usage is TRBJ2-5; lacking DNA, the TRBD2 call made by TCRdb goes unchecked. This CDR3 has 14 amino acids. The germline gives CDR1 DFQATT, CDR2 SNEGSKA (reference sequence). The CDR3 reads CSAIGGRDLETQYF.

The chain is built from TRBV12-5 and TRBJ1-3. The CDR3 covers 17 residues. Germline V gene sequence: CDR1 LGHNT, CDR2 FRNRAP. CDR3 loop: CASGYSPVTASKGTIYF.

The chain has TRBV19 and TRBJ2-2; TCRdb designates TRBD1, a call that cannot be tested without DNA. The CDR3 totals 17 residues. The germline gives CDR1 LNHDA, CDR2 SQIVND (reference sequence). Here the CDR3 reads CASSIDRGGLRTGELFF. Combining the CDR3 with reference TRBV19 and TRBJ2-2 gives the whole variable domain DGGITQSPKYLFRKEGQNVTLSCEQNLNHDAMYWYRQDPGQGLRLIYYSQIVNDFQKGDIAEGYSVSREKKESFPLTVTSAQKNPTAFYLCASSIDRGGLRTGELFFGEGSRLTVL.

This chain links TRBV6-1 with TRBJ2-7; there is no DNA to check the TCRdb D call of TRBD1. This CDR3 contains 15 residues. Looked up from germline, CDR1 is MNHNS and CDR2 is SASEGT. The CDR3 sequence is CASRDPRTGEYEQYF.

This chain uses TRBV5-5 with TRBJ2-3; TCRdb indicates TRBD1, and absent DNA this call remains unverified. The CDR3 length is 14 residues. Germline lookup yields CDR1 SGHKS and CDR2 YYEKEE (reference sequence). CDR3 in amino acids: CASSKEQGPDTQYF.

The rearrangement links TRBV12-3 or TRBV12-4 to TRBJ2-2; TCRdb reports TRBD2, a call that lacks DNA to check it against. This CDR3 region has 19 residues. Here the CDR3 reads CASSTTGLAGGPNTGELFF.

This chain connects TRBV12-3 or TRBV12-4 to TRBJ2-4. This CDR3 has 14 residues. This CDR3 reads CASSYLGSKNIQYF.

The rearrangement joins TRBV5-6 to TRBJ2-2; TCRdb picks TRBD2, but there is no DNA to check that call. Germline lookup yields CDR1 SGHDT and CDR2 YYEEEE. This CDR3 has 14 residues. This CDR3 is CASSAGAHTGELFF.

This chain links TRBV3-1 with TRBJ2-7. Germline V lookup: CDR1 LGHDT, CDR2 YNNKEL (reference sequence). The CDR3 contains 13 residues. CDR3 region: CASSPVTSHEQYF.

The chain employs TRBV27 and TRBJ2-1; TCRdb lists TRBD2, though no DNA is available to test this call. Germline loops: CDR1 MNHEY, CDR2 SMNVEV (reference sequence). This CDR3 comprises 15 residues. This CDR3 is CASNLAGSAYNEQFF.

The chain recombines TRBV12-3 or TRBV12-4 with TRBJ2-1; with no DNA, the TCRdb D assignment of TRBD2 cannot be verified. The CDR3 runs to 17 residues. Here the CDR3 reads CASSSSGRADTYNEQFF.

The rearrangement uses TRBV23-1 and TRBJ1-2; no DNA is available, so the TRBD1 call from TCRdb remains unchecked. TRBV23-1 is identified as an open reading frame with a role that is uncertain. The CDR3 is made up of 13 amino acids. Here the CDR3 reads CASSHGGSYGYTF.

The CDR3 loop is CASSYFRLAEETQYF. The chain couples TRBV6-5 to TRBJ2-5; TCRdb's assignment of TRBD2 cannot be checked, as there is no DNA. This CDR3 spans 15 amino acids. Germline CDR1 is MNHEY and CDR2 is SVGAGI.

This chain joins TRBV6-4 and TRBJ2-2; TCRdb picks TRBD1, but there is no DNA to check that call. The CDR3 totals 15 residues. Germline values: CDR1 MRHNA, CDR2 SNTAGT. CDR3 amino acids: CASSDRDATSGELFF.

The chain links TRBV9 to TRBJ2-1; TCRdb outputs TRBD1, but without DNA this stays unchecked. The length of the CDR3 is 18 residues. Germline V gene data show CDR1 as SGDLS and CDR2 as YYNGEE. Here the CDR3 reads CASSVNKARSSSYNEQFF. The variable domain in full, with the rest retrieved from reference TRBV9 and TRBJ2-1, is DSGVTQTPKHLITATGQRVTLRCSPRSGDLSVYWYQQSLDQGLQFLIQYYNGEERAKGNILERFSAQQFPDLHSELNLSSLELGDSALYFCASSVNKARSSSYNEQFFGPGTRLTVL.

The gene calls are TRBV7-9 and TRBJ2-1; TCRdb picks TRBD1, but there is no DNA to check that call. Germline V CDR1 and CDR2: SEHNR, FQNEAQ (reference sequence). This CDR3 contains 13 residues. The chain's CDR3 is CASSLGGTNEQFF.

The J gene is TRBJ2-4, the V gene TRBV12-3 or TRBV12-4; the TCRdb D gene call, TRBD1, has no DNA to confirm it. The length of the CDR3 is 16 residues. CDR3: CASSSGTDLAKNIQYF.

CDR3 amino acids: CASGEAGGNNEQFF. The chain links TRBV12-5 to TRBJ2-1; without DNA, the TCRdb call of TRBD2 cannot be checked. The V gene's germline CDR1 is LGHNT and CDR2 FRNRAP. CDR3 length: 14 residues.

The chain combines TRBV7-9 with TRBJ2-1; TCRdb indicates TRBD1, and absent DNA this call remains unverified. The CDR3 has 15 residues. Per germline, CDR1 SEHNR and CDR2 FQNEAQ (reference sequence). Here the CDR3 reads CASSSRGPNPREQFF.

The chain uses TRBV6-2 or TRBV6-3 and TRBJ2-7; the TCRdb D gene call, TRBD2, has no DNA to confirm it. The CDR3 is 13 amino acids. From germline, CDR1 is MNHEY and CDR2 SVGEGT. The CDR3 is CASTGLAPYEQYF.